This T cell receptor (beta chain) was observed in a study of CD8 T cells in Susac syndrome (dated by TCRdb to the late 2010s). Regarding the study in general: Among the sequenced Susac syndrome patients, 5 or 6 had clinically active disease and eight were in clinical remission. At blood withdrawal, Susac syndrome patients were either therapy-naive, taking corticosteroids (in some cases with IVIg as well), or taking IVIg alone. Whether CD8+ T cell activation and differentiation in Susac syndrome was antigen driven was tested using repertoire sequencing. CD8+ T cell repertoire clonality was compared between over 9 healthy donors, roughly 14 Susac syndrome patients and approximately 16 multiple sclerosis patients.

The germline V gene (reference sequence) yields GTSNPN for CDR1 and SVGIG for CDR2. V is pruned by 3 bases and J by 7 bases, leaving 1 base of the junction without a gene match. Counted from cysteine to phenylalanine, this CDR3 has 13 amino acids. The entry retains the CDR3 DNA only, 39 bases that are in frame from base 1. What the research found in general, with its limitations: The number of individuals in the TCR sequencing and HLA analysis was acknowledged as relatively small. Under 20 and five Susac-specific public clones were found in the total CD8+ and CD8+ TEMRA repertoires, respectively. Clonal expansion was seen in Susac syndrome CD8+ repertoires, peaking in CD8+ TEMRA cells and being greater in clinically active patients than in remitting ones.

High-throughput TCR beta sequencing profiled peripheral blood CD8+ and CD4+ T cells from healthy donors, Susac syndrome patients and multiple sclerosis patients. Recently defined diagnostic criteria for definite or probable disease were met by the Susac syndrome patients. Bulk CD8+ and CD4+ T cells were purified by magnetic negative isolation, whereas CD8+ TEMRA cells were enriched by FACS. Blood was collected in EDTA tubes and processed within 24 hours, with PBMCs isolated through density gradient centrifugation. PBMCs destined for TCR sequencing were cryopreserved in liquid nitrogen and later thawed in a 37 °C water bath. A purity of at least 90% was achieved for sorted or isolated CD4+, CD8+ and CD8+ TEMRA cells. RNA was extracted using the RNeasy kit, and about 0.5 to 1 ug of the RNA was reverse transcribed with random hexamers. The immunoSEQ multiplex PCR assay, which covers 54 Vbeta and 13 Jbeta segments, was used to amplify TCR beta CDR3 regions. To correct PCR amplification bias, a synthetic template baseline was used for both primer optimization and computational correction. Concerning the study's data processing: Reads were annotated to V, D and J genes per IMGT and analyzed with immunoSEQ Analyzer, keeping only productive sequences. Clonality was computed as one minus Shannon entropy normalized by log2 of the number of productive unique sequences. For each patient and control, public and private clones were evaluated among the 100 most prevalent clones. Susac-specific clones were defined as absent from healthy and MS cohorts, 800 to 1,200 published viral clones and other ImmuneACCESS disease sequences. In TCRdb, the public reads were trimmed at Q25 with fastp and aligned with MiXCR, with productive beta chains retained. For every CDR3 protein sequence, its rows merge into one entry that carries the most common genes and DNA. The V and J calls follow TCRdb's processing rather than the paper's. The sample contains about 120,000 distinct CDR3 sequences, about 94% of them found a single time. The ten largest clones represent approximately 0.2% of the sample.

Points on this clonotype: No antigen is known for it. Per-base quality was not reported, and no clone a single base away is much larger than it.

The TCR sequence derives from a human donor with Susac syndrome. This chain joins TRBV30 to TRBJ1-6; TRBD1 fits 9 bases in the junction. The source material was CD8+ T cells from PBMCs. The encoded CDR3 is CAWSGQGNSPLHF. The sequenced DNA is TGTGCCTGGAGCGGACAGGGGAATTCACCCCTCCACTTT. Here the CDR3 is joined to the reference TRBV30 and TRBJ1-6 genes, and the full variable domain is: SQTIHQWPATLVQPVGSPLSLECTVEGTSNPNLYWYRQAAGRGLQLLFYSVGIGQISSEVPQNLSASRPQDRQFILSSKKLLLSDSGFYLCAWSGQGNSPLHFGNGTRLTVT.